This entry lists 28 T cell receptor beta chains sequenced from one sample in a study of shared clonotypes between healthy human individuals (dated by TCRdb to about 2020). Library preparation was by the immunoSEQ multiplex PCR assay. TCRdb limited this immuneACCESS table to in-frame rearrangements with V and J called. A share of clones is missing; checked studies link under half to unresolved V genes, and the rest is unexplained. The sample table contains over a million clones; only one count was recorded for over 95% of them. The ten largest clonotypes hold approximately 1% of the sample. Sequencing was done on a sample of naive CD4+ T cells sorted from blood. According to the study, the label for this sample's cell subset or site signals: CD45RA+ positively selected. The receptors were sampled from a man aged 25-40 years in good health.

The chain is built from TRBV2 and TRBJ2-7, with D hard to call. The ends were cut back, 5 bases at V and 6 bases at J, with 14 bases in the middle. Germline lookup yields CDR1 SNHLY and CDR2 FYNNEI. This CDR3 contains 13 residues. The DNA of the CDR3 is TGTGCCAGCAGTCTCACTCCAACTTCCGAGCAGTACTTC. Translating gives CASSLTPTSEQYF.

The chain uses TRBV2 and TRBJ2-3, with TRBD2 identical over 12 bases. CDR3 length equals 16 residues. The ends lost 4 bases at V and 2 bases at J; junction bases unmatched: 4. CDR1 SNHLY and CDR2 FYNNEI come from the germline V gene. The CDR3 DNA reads TGTGCCAGCAGTGTCCTAGCGGGAGGGATCACAGATACGCAGTATTTT. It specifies CASSVLAGGITDTQYF. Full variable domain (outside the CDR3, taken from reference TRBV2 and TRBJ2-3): EPEVTQTPSHQVTQMGQEVILRCVPISNHLYFYWYRQILGQKVEFLVSFYNNEISEKSEIFDDQFSVERPDGSNFTLKIRSTKLEDSAMYFCASSVLAGGITDTQYFGPGTRLTVL.

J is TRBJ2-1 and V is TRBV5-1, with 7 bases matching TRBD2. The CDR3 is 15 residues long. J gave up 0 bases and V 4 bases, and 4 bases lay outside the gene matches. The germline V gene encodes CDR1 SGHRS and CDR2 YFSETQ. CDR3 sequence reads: CASSSGTLSYNEQFF. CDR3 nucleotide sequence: TGCGCCAGCAGCAGCGGGACTCTCTCCTACAATGAGCAGTTCTTC.

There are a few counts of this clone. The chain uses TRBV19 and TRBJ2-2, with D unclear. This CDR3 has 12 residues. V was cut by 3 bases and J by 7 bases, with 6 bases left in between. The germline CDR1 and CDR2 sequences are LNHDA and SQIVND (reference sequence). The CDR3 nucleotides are TGTGCCAGTAGTATGACCGACGGGGAGCTGTTTTTT. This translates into CASSMTDGELFF. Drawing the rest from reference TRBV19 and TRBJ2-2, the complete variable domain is DGGITQSPKYLFRKEGQNVTLSCEQNLNHDAMYWYRQDPGQGLRLIYYSQIVNDFQKGDIAEGYSVSREKKESFPLTVTSAQKNPTAFYLCASSMTDGELFFGEGSRLTVL.

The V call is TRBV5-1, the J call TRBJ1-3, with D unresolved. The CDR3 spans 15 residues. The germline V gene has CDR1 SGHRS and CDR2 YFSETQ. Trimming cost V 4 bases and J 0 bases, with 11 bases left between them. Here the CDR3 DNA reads TGCGCCAGCAGCCCCGGGCCAAGCTCTGGAAACACCATATATTTT. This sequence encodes CASSPGPSSGNTIYF.

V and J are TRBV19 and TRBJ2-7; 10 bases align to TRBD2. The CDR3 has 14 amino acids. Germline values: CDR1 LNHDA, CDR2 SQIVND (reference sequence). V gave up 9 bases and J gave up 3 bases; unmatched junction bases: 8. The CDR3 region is CARRSRTSGYEQYF. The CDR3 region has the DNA TGTGCCAGGCGTTCAAGGACTAGCGGCTACGAGCAGTACTTC.

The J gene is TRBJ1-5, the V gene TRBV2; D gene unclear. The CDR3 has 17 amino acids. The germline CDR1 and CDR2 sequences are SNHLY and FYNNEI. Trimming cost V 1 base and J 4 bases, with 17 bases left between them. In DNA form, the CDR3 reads TGTGCCAGCAGTGAAGTTCGGAACCCGATAACGAATCAGCCCCAGCATTTT. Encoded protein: CASSEVRNPITNQPQHF.

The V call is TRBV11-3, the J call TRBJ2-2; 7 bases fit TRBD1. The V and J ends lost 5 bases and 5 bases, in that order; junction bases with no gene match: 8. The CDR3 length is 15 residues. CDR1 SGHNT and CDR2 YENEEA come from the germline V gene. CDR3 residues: CASSLGQAGTGELFF. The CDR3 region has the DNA TGTGCCAGCAGCCTCGGACAGGCCGGGACCGGGGAGCTGTTTTTT. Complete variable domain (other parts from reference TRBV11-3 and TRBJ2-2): EAGVVQSPRYKIIEKKQPVAFWCNPISGHNTLYWYLQNLGQGPELLIRYENEEAVDDSQLPKDRFSAERLKGVDSTLKIQPAELGDSAVYLCASSLGQAGTGELFFGEGSRLTVL.

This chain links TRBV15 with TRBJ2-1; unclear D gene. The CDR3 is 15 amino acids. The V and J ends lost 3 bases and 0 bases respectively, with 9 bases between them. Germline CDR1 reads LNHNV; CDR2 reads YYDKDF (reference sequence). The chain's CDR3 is CATSRRTSSYNEQFF. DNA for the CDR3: TGTGCCACCAGCAGGCGGACGAGCTCCTACAATGAGCAGTTCTTC.

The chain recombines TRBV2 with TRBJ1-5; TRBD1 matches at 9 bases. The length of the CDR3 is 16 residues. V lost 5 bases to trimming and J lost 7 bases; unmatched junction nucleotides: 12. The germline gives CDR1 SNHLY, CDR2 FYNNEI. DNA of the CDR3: TGTGCCAGCAGTCATCACCGGGACAGGGTCTTCCAGCCCCAGCATTTT. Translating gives CASSHHRDRVFQPQHF.

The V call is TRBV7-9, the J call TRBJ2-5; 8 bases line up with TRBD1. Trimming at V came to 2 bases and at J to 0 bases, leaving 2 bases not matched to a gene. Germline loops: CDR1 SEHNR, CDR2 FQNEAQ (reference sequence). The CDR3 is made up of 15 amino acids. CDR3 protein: CASSLRQGYQETQYF. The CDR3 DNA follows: TGTGCCAGCAGCTTAAGACAGGGGTACCAAGAGACCCAGTACTTC.

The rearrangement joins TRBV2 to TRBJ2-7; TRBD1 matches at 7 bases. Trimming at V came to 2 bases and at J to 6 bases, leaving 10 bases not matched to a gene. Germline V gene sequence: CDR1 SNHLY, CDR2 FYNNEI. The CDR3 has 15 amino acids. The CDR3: CASSEYRGQLGEQYF. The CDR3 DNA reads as TGTGCCAGCAGTGAATATCGGGGACAGCTCGGCGAGCAGTACTTC.

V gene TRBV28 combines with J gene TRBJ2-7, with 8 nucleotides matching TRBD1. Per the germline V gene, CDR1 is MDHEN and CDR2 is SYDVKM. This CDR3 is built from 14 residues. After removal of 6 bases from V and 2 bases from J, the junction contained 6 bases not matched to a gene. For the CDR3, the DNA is TGTGCCAGCAGACACCCGGACAGGGCCTACGAGCAGTACTTC. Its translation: CASRHPDRAYEQYF.

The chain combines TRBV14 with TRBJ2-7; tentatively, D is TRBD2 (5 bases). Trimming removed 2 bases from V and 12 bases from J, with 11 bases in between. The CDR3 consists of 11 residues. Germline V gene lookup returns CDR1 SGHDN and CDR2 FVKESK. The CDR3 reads CASSQSGLSYF. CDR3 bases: TGTGCCAGCAGCCAATCGGGGTTGTCGTACTTC. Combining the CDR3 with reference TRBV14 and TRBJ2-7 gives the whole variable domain EAGVTQFPSHSVIEKGQTVTLRCDPISGHDNLYWYRRVMGKEIKFLLHFVKESKQDESGMPNNRFLAERTGGTYSTLKVQPAELEDSGVYFCASSQSGLSYFGPGTRLTVT.

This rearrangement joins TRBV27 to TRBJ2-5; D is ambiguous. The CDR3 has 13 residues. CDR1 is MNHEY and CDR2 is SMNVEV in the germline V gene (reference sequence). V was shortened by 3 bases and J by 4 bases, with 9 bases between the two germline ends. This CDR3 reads CASSFTALETQYF. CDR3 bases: TGTGCCAGCAGTTTCACGGCATTAGAGACCCAGTACTTC.

The CDR3 DNA sequence: TGCGCCAGCAGCTTGAGAGGTTATGGGGCAGGGGGTGAGACCCAGTACTTC. Amino acid sequence: CASSLRGYGAGGETQYF. The chain has TRBV5-1 and TRBJ2-5, with TRBD1 matching over 7 bases. Germline lookup yields CDR1 SGHRS and CDR2 YFSETQ. Unmatched junction bases numbered 14, after V lost 1 base and J lost 5 bases. The CDR3 runs to 17 residues.

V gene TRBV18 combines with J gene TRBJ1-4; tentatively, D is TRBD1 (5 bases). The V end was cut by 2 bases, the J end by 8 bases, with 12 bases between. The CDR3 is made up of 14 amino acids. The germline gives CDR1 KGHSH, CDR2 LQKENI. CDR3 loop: CASSPTGFGEKLFF. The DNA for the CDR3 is TGTGCCAGCTCACCAACAGGTTTTGGGGAAAAACTGTTTTTT.

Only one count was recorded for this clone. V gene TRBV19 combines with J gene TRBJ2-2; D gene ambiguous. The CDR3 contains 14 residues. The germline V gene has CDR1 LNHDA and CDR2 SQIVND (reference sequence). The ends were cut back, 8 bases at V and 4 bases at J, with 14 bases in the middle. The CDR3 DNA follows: TGTGCCAGTGGCACGAGGCTGACCACCGGGGAGCTGTTTTTT. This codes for CASGTRLTTGELFF.

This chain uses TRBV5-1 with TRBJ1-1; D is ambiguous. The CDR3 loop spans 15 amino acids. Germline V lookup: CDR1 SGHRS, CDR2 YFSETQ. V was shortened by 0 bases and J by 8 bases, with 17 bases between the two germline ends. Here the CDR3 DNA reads TGCGCCAGCAGCTTGGATGTAGTAGGGATGCAGGAAGCTTTCTTT. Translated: CASSLDVVGMQEAFF. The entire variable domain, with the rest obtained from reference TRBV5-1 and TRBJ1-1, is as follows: KAGVTQTPRYLIKTRGQQVTLSCSPISGHRSVSWYQQTPGQGLQFLFEYFSETQRNKGNFPGRFSGRQFSNSRSEMNVSTLELGDSALYLCASSLDVVGMQEAFFGQGTRLTVV.

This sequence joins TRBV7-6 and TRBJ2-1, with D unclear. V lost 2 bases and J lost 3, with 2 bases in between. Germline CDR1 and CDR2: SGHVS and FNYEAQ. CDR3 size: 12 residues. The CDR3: CASSLNYNEQFF. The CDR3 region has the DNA TGTGCCAGCAGCTTAAACTACAATGAGCAGTTCTTC.

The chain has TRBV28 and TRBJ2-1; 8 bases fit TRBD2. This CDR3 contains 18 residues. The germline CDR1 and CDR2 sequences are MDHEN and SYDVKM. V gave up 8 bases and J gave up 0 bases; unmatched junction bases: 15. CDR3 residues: CASHEGLAGPSSYNEQFF. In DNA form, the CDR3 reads TGTGCCAGCCATGAGGGGCTAGCGGGTCCTAGCTCCTACAATGAGCAGTTCTTC.

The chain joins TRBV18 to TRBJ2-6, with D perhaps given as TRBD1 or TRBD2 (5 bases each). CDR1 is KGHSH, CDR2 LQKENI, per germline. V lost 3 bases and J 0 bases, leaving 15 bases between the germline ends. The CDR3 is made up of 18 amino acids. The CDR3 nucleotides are TGTGCCAGCTCACCCACGGGGCAGGCAAGCTCTGGGGCCAACGTCCTGACTTTC. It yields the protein CASSPTGQASSGANVLTF.

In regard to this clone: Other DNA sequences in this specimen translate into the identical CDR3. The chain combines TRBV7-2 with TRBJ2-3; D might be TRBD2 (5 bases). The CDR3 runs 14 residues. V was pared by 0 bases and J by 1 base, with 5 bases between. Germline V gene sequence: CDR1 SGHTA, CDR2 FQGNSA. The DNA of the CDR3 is TGTGCCAGCAGCTTAGCCGGGGGCACAGATACGCAGTATTTT. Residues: CASSLAGGTDTQYF.

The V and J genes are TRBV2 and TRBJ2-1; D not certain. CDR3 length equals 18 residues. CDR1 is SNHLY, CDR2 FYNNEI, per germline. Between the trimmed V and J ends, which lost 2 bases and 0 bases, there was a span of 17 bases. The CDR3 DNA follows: TGTGCCAGCAGTGAAAGAATATCGGGCTGGAGCTCCTACAATGAGCAGTTCTTC. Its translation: CASSERISGWSSYNEQFF. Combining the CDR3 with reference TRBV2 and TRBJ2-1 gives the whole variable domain EPEVTQTPSHQVTQMGQEVILRCVPISNHLYFYWYRQILGQKVEFLVSFYNNEISEKSEIFDDQFSVERPDGSNFTLKIRSTKLEDSAMYFCASSERISGWSSYNEQFFGPGTRLTVL.

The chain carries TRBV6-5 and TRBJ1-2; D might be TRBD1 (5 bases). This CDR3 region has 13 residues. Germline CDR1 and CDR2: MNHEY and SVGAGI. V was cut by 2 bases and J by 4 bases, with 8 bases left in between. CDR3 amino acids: CASSYRDRYGYTF. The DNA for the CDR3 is TGTGCCAGCAGTTACCGGGACCGCTATGGCTACACCTTC.

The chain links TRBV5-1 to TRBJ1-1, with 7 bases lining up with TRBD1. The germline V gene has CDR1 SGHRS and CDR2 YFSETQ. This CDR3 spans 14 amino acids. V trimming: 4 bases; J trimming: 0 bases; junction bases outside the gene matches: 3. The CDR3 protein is CASSQGQVNTEAFF. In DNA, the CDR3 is TGCGCCAGCAGCCAAGGACAGGTGAACACTGAAGCTTTCTTT.

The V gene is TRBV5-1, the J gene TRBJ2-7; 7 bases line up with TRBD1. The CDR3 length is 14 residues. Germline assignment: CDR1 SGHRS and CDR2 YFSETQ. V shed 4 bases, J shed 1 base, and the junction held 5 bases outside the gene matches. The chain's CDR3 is CASSARQGSYEQYF. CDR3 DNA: TGCGCCAGCAGCGCCCGACAGGGTTCCTACGAGCAGTACTTC.

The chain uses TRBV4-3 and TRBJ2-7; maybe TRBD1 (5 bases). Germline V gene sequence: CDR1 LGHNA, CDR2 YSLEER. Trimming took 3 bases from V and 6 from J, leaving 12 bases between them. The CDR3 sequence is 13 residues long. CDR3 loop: CASSQDTRGEQYF. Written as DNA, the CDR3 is TGCGCCAGCAGCCAGGACACCCGCGGCGAGCAGTACTTC.